Listed below are T cell receptor beta chains from one sample, sequenced in a study of blood T cell repertoires in COVID-19. The assay was immunoSEQ multiplex PCR, and TCRdb's table has in-frame clones only and misses some. Here the sample spans approximately 260,000 clones, over 65% being singletons. Specimen: peripheral blood. The origin of the receptors is a man in his sixties who had recovered from COVID-19. Both conserved end residues are part of each CDR3. A D gene is named only where the DNA matches it firmly. Size tells how often a clone was seen (once, few, many) or the class of an expanded clone, and some rows leave it out.

CDR3 length	D gene	V gene	J gene	clone size	CDR3 DNA	CDR3 protein
15	TRBD1	TRBV5-1	TRBJ1-6	few	TGCGCCAGCAGCGGAAACAGGGGCGATAATTCACCCCTCCACTTT	CASSGNRGDNSPLHF
13	NA	TRBV11-2	TRBJ2-5	NA	TGTGCCAGCAGTCCGGGGTGGTTGGAGACCCAGTACTTC	CASSPGWLETQYF
13	TRBD2	TRBV18	TRBJ2-3	NA	TGTGCCAGCACGACTAGCGGGACAGATACGCAGTATTTT	CASTTSGTDTQYF
14	TRBD1	TRBV7-9	TRBJ1-2	once	TGTGCCAGCAGCTTAACGACAGGGAACTATGGCTACACCTTC	CASSLTTGNYGYTF
14	NA	TRBV10-1	TRBJ2-1	NA	TGCGCCAGCAGTGATTCGCCGAGGGGGTATGAGCAGTTCTTC	CASSDSPRGYEQFF
14	NA	TRBV2	TRBJ1-4	NA	TGTGCCAGCAGTCGAGAGCTACTGAATGAAAAACTGTTTTTT	CASSRELLNEKLFF
14	NA	TRBV19	TRBJ2-1	NA	TGTGCCAGTAGTGCGGGACCCGCCTTATATGAGCAGTTCTTC	CASSAGPALYEQFF
15	TRBD1	TRBV30	TRBJ1-6	NA	TGTGCCTGGACCGGCACAGGGGGCAATAATTCACCCCTCCACTTT	CAWTGTGGNNSPLHF
10	NA	TRBV20-1	TRBJ2-1	NA	TGCAGTGCAACGGACAATGAGCAGTTCTTC	CSATDNEQFF
15	TRBD1	TRBV6-4	TRBJ1-1	NA	TGTGCCAGCAGTACTCAAGGACAGGCGCGGGCTGAAGCTTTCTTT	CASSTQGQARAEAFF
15	TRBD2	TRBV5-8	TRBJ2-1	NA	TGTGCCAGCAGCTTGTTTCTAGCGGGATACAATGAGCAGTTCTTC	CASSLFLAGYNEQFF
15	NA	TRBV25-1	TRBJ2-7	once	TGTGCCAGCAGTCGGGCGGGGACTGGTTCCTACGAGCAGTACTTC	CASSRAGTGSYEQYF
15	TRBD1	TRBV28	TRBJ1-2	NA	TGTGCCAGCAGTTTGCGACAGGGGGCGCGGTTAGGCTACACCTTC	CASSLRQGARLGYTF
14	NA	TRBV7-3	TRBJ1-2	NA	TGTGCCAGCAGCACCCTGCTTCGTCTGGAGGGCTACACCTTC	CASSTLLRLEGYTF
16	NA	TRBV15	TRBJ2-2	NA	TGTGCCACCAGCAGAGATAAAGGGGCAAACACCGGGGAGCTGTTTTTT	CATSRDKGANTGELFF
13	NA	TRBV7-9	TRBJ2-7	NA	TGTGCCAGCAGCTTGGGGGGACTTTACGAGCAGTACTTC	CASSLGGLYEQYF